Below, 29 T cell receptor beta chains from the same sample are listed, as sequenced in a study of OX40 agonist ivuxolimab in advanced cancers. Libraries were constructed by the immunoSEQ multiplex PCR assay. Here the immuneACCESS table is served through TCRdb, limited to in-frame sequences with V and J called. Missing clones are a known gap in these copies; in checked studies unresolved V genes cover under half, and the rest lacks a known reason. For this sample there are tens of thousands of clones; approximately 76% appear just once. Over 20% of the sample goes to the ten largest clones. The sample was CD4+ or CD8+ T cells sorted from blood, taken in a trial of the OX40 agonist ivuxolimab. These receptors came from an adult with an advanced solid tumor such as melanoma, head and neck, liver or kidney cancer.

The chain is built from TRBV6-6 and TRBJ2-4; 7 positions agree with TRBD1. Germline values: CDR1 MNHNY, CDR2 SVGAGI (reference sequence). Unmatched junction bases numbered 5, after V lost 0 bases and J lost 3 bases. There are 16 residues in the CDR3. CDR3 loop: CASSYSTGAGKNIQYF. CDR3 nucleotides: TGTGCCAGCAGTTACTCAACAGGGGCAGGCAAAAACATTCAGTACTTC.

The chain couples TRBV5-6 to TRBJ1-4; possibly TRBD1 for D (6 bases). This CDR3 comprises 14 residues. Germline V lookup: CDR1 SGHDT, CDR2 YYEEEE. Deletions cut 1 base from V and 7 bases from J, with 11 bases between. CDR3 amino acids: CASSLMGAGEKLFF. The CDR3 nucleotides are TGTGCCAGCAGCTTGATGGGGGCGGGTGAAAAACTGTTTTTT.

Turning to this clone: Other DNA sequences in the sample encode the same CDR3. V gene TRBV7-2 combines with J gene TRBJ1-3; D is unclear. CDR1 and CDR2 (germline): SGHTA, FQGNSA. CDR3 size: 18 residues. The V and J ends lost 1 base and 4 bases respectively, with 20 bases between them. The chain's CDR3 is CASSLGPPATVSGNTIYF. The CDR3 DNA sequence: TGTGCCAGCAGCTTAGGCCCACCCGCAACTGTCTCCGGAAACACCATATATTTT. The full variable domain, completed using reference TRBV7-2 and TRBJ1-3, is GAGVSQSPSNKVTEKGKDVELRCDPISGHTALYWYRQSLGQGLEFLIYFQGNSAPDKSGLPSDRFSAERTGGSVSTLTIQRTQQEDSAVYLCASSLGPPATVSGNTIYFGEGSWLTVV.

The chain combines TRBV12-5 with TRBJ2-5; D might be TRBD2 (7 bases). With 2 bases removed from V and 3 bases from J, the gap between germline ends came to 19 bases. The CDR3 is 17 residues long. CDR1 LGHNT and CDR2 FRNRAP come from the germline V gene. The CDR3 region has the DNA TGTGCTAGTGGTTTGAGTTTCGGGGGGCTCCTGAAAGAGACCCAGTACTTC. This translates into CASGLSFGGLLKETQYF.

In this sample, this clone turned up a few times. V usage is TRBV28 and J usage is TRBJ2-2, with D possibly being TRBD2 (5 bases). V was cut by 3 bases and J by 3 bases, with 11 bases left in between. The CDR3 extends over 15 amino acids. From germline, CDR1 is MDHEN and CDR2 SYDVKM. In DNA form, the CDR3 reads TGTGCCAGCAGTTTCGGGGATTCGGACACCGGGGAGCTGTTTTTT. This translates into CASSFGDSDTGELFF.

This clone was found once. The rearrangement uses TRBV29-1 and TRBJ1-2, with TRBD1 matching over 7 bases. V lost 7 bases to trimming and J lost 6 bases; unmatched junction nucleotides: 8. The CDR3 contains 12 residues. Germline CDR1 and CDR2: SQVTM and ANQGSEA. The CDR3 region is CSGVTGVDGYTF. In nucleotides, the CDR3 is TGCAGCGGAGTCACAGGGGTAGATGGCTACACCTTC.

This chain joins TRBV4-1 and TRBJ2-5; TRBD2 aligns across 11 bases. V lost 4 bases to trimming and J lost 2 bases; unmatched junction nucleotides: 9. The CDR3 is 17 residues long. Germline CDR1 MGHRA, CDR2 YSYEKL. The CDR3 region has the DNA TGCGCCAGCAGCCTCTCGGGTAGCGGGGGGGTTCAAGAGACCCAGTACTTC. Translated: CASSLSGSGGVQETQYF.

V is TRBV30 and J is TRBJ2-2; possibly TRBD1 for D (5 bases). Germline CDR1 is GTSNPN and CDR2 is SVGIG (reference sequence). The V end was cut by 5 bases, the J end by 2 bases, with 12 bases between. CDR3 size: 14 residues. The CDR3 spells CAWRGASNTGELFF. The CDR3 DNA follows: TGTGCCTGGCGTGGGGCCTCAAACACCGGGGAGCTGTTTTTT. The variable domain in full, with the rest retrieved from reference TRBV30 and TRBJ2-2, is SQTIHQWPATLVQPVGSPLSLECTVEGTSNPNLYWYRQAAGRGLQLLFYSVGIGQISSEVPQNLSASRPQDRQFILSSKKLLLSDSGFYLCAWRGASNTGELFFGEGSRLTVL.

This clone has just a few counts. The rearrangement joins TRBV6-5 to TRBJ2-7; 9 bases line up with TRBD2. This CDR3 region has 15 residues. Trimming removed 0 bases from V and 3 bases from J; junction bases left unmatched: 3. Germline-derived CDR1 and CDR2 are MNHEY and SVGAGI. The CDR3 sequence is CASSYSLAGFYEQYF. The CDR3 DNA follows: TGTGCCAGCAGTTACTCGCTAGCGGGGTTCTACGAGCAGTACTTC.

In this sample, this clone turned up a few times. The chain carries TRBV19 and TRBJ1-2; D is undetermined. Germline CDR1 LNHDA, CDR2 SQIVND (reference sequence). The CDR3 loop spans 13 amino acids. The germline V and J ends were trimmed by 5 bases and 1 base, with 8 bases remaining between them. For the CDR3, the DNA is TGTGCCAGTAGTCTCGGACGTAACTATGGCTACACCTTC. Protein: CASSLGRNYGYTF.

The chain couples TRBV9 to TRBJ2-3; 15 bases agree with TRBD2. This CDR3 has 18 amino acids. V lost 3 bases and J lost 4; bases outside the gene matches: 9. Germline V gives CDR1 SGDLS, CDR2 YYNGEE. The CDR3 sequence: CASSASGLAGGVADTQYF. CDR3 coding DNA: TGTGCCAGCAGCGCCTCGGGACTAGCGGGGGGTGTCGCAGATACGCAGTATTTT.

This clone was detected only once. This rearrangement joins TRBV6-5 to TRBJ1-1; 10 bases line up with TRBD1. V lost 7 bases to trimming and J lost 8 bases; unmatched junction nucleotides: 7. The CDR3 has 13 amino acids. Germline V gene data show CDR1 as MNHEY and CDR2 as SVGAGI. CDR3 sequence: CASTWDRGTEAFF. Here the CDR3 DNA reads TGTGCCAGCACTTGGGACAGGGGAACAGAAGCTTTCTTT.

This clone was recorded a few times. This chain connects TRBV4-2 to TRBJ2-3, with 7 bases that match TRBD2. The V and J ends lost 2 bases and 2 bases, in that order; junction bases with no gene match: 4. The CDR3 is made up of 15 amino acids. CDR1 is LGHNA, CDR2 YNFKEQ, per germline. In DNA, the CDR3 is TGTGCCAGCAGCCAACTGCGGGGGTCCACAGATACGCAGTATTTT. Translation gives CASSQLRGSTDTQYF.

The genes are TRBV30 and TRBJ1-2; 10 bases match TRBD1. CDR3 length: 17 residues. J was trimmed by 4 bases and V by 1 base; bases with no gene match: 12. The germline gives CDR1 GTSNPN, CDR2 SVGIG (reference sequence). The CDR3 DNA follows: TGTGCCTGGAGTGCCGAAGGAGGACAGGGGGTTGTCTATGGCTACACCTTC. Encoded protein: CAWSAEGGQGVVYGYTF.

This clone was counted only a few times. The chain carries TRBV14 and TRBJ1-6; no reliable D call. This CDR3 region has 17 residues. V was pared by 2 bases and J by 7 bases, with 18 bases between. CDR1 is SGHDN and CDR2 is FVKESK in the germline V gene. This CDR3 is CASSQILDSQTNSPLHF. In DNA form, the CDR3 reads TGTGCCAGCAGCCAAATACTTGATTCTCAGACGAATTCACCCCTCCACTTT.

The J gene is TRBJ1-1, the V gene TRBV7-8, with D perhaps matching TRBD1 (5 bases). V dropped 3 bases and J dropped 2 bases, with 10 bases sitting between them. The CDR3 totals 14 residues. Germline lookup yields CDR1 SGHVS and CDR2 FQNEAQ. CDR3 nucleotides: TGTGCCAGCAGCTTTAGGGGAGACAACACTGAAGCTTTCTTT. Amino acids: CASSFRGDNTEAFF.

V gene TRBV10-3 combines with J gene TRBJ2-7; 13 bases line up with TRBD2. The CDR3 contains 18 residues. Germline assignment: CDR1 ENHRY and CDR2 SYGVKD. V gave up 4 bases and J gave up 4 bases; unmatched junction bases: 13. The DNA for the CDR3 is TGTGCCATCAGTGGGACTAGCGGGGGCCAACCCTTAATTTACGAGCAGTACTTC. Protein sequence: CAISGTSGGQPLIYEQYF.

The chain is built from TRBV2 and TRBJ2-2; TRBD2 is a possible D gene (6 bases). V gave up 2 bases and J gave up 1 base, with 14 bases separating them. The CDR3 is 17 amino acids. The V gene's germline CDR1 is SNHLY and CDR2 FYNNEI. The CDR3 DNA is TGTGCCAGCAGTGAAAGCAAGGTAGCGGTGAACACCGGGGAGCTGTTTTTT. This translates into CASSESKVAVNTGELFF.

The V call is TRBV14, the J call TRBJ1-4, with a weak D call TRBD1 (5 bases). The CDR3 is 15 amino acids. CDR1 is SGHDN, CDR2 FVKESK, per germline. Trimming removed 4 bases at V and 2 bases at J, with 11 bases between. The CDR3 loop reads CASSPRGTTNEKLFF. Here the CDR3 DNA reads TGTGCCAGCAGCCCCCGGGGGACGACTAATGAAAAACTGTTTTTT.

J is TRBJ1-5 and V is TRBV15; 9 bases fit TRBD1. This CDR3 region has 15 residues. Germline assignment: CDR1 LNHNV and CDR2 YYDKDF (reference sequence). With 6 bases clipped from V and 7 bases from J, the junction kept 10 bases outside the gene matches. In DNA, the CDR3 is TGTGCCACCAGATTGGACAGGGGAGGAAACCAGCCCCAGCATTTT. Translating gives CATRLDRGGNQPQHF. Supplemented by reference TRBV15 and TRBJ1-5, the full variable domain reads DAMVIQNPRYQVTQFGKPVTLSCSQTLNHNVMYWYQQKSSQAPKLLFHYYDKDFNNEADTPDNFQSRRPNTSFCFLDIRSPGLGDTAMYLCATRLDRGGNQPQHFGDGTRLSIL.

The CDR3 nucleotides are TGCGCCAGCAGTGTTAGGTACCAAGAGACCCAGTACTTC. It yields the protein CASSVRYQETQYF. J is TRBJ2-5 and V is TRBV10-2; D remains unclear. Germline V gene sequence: CDR1 WSHSY, CDR2 SAAADI. The CDR3 length is 13 residues. V gave up 4 bases and J gave up 0 bases, with 6 bases separating them.

This chain's CDR3 is CASSEQGARQPQHF. The CDR3 coding sequence is TGTGCCAGCAGTGAACAGGGGGCGAGGCAGCCCCAGCATTTT. The chain has TRBV2 and TRBJ1-5; TRBD1 agrees at 8 bases. With 2 bases clipped from V and 7 bases from J, the junction kept 4 bases outside the gene matches. This CDR3 comprises 14 residues. From germline, CDR1 is SNHLY and CDR2 FYNNEI.

The CDR3 DNA reads as TGTGCCAGCAGTTGGGGGATGACAGAAAAACTGTTTTTT. Its protein product is CASSWGMTEKLFF. The rearrangement uses TRBV6-1 and TRBJ1-4; D may be TRBD1 (5 bases). This CDR3 is built from 13 residues. V lost 5 bases and J 8 bases, leaving 12 bases between the germline ends. The germline V gene has CDR1 MNHNS and CDR2 SASEGT.

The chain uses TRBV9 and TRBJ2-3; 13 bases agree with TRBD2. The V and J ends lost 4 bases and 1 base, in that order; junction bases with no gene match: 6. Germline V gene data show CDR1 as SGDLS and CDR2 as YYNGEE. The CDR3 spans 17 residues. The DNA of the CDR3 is TGTGCCAGCAGCCCTGGGACTAGCGGGGCCCGCACAGATACGCAGTATTTT. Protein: CASSPGTSGARTDTQYF.

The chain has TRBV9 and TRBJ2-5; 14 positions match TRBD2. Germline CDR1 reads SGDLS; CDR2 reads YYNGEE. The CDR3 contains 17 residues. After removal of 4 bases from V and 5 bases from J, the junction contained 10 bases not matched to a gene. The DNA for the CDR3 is TGTGCCAGCAGCCCTATGACTAGCGGGGGGGTGCTGGAGACCCAGTACTTC. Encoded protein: CASSPMTSGGVLETQYF.

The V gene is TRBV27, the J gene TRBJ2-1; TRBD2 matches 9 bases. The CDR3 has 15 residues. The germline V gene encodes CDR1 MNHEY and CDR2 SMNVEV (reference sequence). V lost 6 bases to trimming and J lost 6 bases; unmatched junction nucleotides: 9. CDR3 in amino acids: CASSHISGGPNEQFF. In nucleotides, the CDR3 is TGTGCCAGCAGCCATATCAGCGGGGGGCCCAATGAGCAGTTCTTC.

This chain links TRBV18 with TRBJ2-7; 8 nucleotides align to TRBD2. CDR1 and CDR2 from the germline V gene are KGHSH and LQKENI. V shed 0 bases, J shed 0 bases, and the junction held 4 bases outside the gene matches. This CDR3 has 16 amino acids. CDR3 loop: CASSPPNGLASYEQYF. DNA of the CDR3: TGTGCCAGCTCACCACCTAACGGACTAGCCTCCTACGAGCAGTACTTC.

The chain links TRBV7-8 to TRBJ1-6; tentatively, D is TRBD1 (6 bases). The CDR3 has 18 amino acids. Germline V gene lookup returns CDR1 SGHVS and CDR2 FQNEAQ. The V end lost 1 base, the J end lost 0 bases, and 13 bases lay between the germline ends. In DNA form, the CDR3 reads TGTGCCAGCAGCTTAGGACAGGCCCAAAGCTCCTATAATTCACCCCTCCACTTT. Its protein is CASSLGQAQSSYNSPLHF.

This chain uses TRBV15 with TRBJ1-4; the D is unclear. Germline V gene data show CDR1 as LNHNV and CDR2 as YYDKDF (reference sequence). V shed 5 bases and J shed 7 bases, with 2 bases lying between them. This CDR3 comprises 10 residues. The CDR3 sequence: CATSGEKLFF. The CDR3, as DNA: TGTGCCACCAGCGGTGAAAAACTGTTTTTT. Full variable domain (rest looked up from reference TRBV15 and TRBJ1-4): DAMVIQNPRYQVTQFGKPVTLSCSQTLNHNVMYWYQQKSSQAPKLLFHYYDKDFNNEADTPDNFQSRRPNTSFCFLDIRSPGLGDTAMYLCATSGEKLFFGSGTQLSVL.